This is a list of T cell receptor beta chains from one sample in a study of identifying expanded T cells in peripheral blood. Only in-frame clones appear in the TCRdb table, and some are missing; sequencing was by immunoSEQ multiplex PCR. The sample shows about 86,000 clones, 70% to 90% of them seen only once. Sequencing was carried out using blood. The receptor source for this set is a person aged 18 to 70 in good health. Each CDR3 is given with its conserved first and last residue. A D gene is named only where the DNA matches it firmly. Size tells how often a clone was seen (once, few, many) or the class of an expanded clone, and some rows leave it out.

J gene	D gene	V gene	clone size	CDR3 DNA	CDR3 protein
TRBJ1-2	NA	TRBV19	NA	TGTGCCAGTAGGGAAAAGGGCTATGGCTACACCTTC	CASREKGYGYTF
TRBJ1-5	NA	TRBV28	NA	TGTGCCAGCAGTTTGATCCCAGGGCCCGAACAGCCCCAGCATTTT	CASSLIPGPEQPQHF
TRBJ1-4	TRBD1	TRBV6-6	NA	TGTGCCAGCAGCCTCCCTTCGGGACAGGTCGATTTT	CASSLPSGQVDF
TRBJ2-7	NA	TRBV19	NA	TGTGCCAGTAGGCCACAGGGAAGTTCCTACGAGCAGTACTTC	CASRPQGSSYEQYF
TRBJ1-1	NA	TRBV19	NA	TGTGCCAGTAGTAGCCCGTACAGGACGAACACTGAAGCTTTCTTT	CASSSPYRTNTEAFF
TRBJ1-2	NA	TRBV19	NA	TGTGCCAGTAGTAAAGACGGGGGGACACCTTTTTATGGCTACACCTTC	CASSKDGGTPFYGYTF
TRBJ2-3	TRBD2	TRBV2	NA	TGTGCCAGCAGTGACGAGCGGGGGGGCCGATCAACGCAGTATTTT	CASSDERGGRSTQYF
TRBJ2-3	NA	TRBV5-5	NA	TGTGCCAGCAGCTTGGCCGGCGGCCTCTCTGATACGCAGTATTTT	CASSLAGGLSDTQYF
TRBJ2-3	NA	TRBV14	NA	TGTGCCAGCAGCCAAGGGGAAAGGTCGGGAACAGATACGCAGTATTTT	CASSQGERSGTDTQYF
TRBJ1-1	NA	TRBV5-6	once	TGTGCCAGCAGCTTGGCGGCTATGAACACTGAAGCTTTCTTT	CASSLAAMNTEAFF
TRBJ1-5	TRBD1	TRBV7-2	NA	TGTGCCAGCAGCGCACAACAGGGGAACAATCAGCCCCAGCATTTT	CASSAQQGNNQPQHF
TRBJ1-4	NA	TRBV6-5	once	TGTGCCAGCAGTGATAACAGGTTGTACGAAAAACTGTTTTTT	CASSDNRLYEKLFF
TRBJ2-7	TRBD1	TRBV7-3	NA	TGTGCCAGCAGCTTGTTGGCCGGGACAGGGGCCCAGTATCGCTTC	CASSLLAGTGAQYRF
TRBJ1-2	NA	TRBV6-6	NA	TGTGCCAGCAGTTCACAGGGCAACTATGGCTACACCTTC	CASSSQGNYGYTF
TRBJ1-3	NA	TRBV4-3	NA	TGCGCCAGCAGCCAAGAACGGGGGATCGGAAACACCATATATTTT	CASSQERGIGNTIYF
TRBJ2-3	NA	TRBV27	NA	TGTGCCAGCAGTTTACCTGGGGAGACAGATACGCAGTATTTT	CASSLPGETDTQYF
TRBJ1-5	NA	TRBV9	NA	TGTGCCAGCAGCGAACAGGCGAATCAGCCCCAGCATTTT	CASSEQANQPQHF
TRBJ2-3	TRBD2	TRBV7-3	NA	TGTGCCAGCAGCTTAACCGGGGGGGAGGCAGATACGCAGTATTTT	CASSLTGGEADTQYF
TRBJ1-1	NA	TRBV19	NA	TGTGCCAGTAGTATTCAGGTTGAGAACACTGAAGCTTTCTTT	CASSIQVENTEAFF
TRBJ1-6	NA	TRBV5-5	NA	TGTGCCAGCAGCTTGGAGACAGCTTATTCACCCCTCCACTTT	CASSLETAYSPLHF
TRBJ2-2	TRBD1	TRBV19	NA	TGTGCCAGTAGTATGACAGGGGAACCGAACACCGGGGAGCTGTTTTTT	CASSMTGEPNTGELFF
TRBJ1-2	NA	TRBV30	NA	TGTGCCTGGATTCGGTGGCGAGAAAACTATGGCTACACCTTC	CAWIRWRENYGYTF
TRBJ2-2	NA	TRBV30	NA	TGTGCCTGGAGTGTGGACCGGGTCGTCAGTGGGGAGCTGTTTTTT	CAWSVDRVVSGELFF
TRBJ2-3	NA	TRBV11-3	few	TGTGCCAGCAGCTTGATAGTAGATACGCAGTATTTT	CASSLIVDTQYF
TRBJ2-7	TRBD1	TRBV6-5	NA	TGTGCCAGCAGTTCCCCGGGGACAGGGTCGTACGAGCAGTACTTC	CASSSPGTGSYEQYF
TRBJ1-2	NA	TRBV13	few	TGTGCCAGCAGCTTACCGGACAGATTCGGCTACACCTTC	CASSLPDRFGYTF
TRBJ2-7	NA	TRBV2	few	TGTGCCAGCAGTGGGGACGCCCTCCGGCACGAGCAGTACTTC	CASSGDALRHEQYF
TRBJ2-7	NA	TRBV7-9	once	TGTGCCAGCAGCTTAGACAGGGTGCAGTACGAGCAGTACTTC	CASSLDRVQYEQYF
TRBJ1-6	NA	TRBV4-3	NA	TGCGCCAGCAGCCAAGTCGGGACGGCGGCACCCCTCCACTTT	CASSQVGTAAPLHF
TRBJ2-3	NA	TRBV4-3	NA	TGCGCCAGCAGCCAACGCGCTAGCGGCACAGATACGCAGTATTTT	CASSQRASGTDTQYF
TRBJ2-3	TRBD2	TRBV30	NA	TGTGCCTGGAGTCCGGGACTAGCGGGGGGGGCAGATACGCAGTATTTT	CAWSPGLAGGADTQYF
TRBJ2-5	NA	TRBV7-2	few	TGTGCCAGCAGCGTAGGGTATAAACAGACCCAGTACTTC	CASSVGYKQTQYF
TRBJ2-5	NA	TRBV6-5	NA	TGTGCCAGCTCGATCGCGGGTATCGAGGAGACCCAGTACTTC	CASSIAGIEETQYF
TRBJ2-1	NA	TRBV14	NA	TGTGCCAGCAGCCAAGGAGCTGAGCAGTTCTTC	CASSQGAEQFF
TRBJ1-5	NA	TRBV4-1	NA	TGCGCCAGCAGCCAAGACCCCTTAGTCGATCAGCCCCAGCATTTT	CASSQDPLVDQPQHF
TRBJ2-2	TRBD1	TRBV7-9	NA	TGTGCCAGCAGCCCCGGACAGGGGGCGAGCTGGGAGCTGTTTTTT	CASSPGQGASWELFF
TRBJ1-2	NA	TRBV7-9	few	TGTGCCAGCAGCTTCGGACGGACCGATAACTATGGCTACACCTTC	CASSFGRTDNYGYTF
TRBJ1-3	NA	TRBV5-6	NA	TGTGCCAGCAGCTTGAGGGCGAAAGCCTCTGGAAACACCATATATTTT	CASSLRAKASGNTIYF
TRBJ2-1	NA	TRBV7-7	once	TGTGCCAGCAGCTTAGCGGAAAGCAATGAGCAGTTCTTC	CASSLAESNEQFF
TRBJ2-2	NA	TRBV18	NA	TGTGCCAGCTCAAGGACCCGACAGGGAGGTTCTGACACCGGGGAGCTGTTTTTT	CASSRTRQGGSDTGELFF
TRBJ2-7	NA	TRBV27	NA	TGTGCCAGCAGTTTAGGAAAGGGTAACGAGCAGTACTTC	CASSLGKGNEQYF